The clone carrying this T cell receptor (beta chain) has only one observation. The CDR3 consists of 13 residues. The germline V gene encodes CDR1 SGHTA and CDR2 FQGNSA. Trimming removed 2 bases from V and 6 bases from J, with 7 bases in between. This sample is part of a study of blood T cell repertoires in COVID-19. Study at large: The study drew acute and convalescent COVID-19 samples from the United States, Italy and Spain.

All enrollees were roughly 18 to 89 years old and from fewer than 30 US areas. Participant-given clinical history determined each cohort assignment. Recovered participants had two consecutive negative NP/OP PCR tests, healthcare professional clearance, or symptom resolution. TCRdb keeps only in-frame clones here, not all; method: immunoSEQ multiplex PCR. Among over 250,000 clones listed, about 87% were seen once. Sample: PBMCs or T cells enriched from blood (not recorded which). This chain links TRBV7-2 with TRBJ2-2, with D unresolved. The TCR comes from a woman between 50 and 59 years old who had recovered from COVID-19. The CDR3 DNA is TGTGCCAGCAGCTTACAGTTGGCCGGGGAGCTGTTTTTT. This sequence encodes CASSLQLAGELFF.